This T cell receptor (beta chain) was observed in a study of blood T cell repertoires in COVID-19. Overall study context: Samples representing acute and convalescent COVID-19 were sourced from the United States, Italy and Spain.

In the source study's methods: Reference gene primers were amplified, and this amplification served to estimate nucleated cell counts. The table came from immunoSEQ multiplex PCR; TCRdb's copy has only in-frame clones and leaves some out. The V and J calls and the clone size are those of that table, but D and trimming were determined from the DNA. The sample has 150,000 to 200,000 clones, around four fifths seen once; the top ten hold roughly a fifth. This CDR3 is 16 amino acids long. V shed 2 bases and J 2 bases; nucleotides not matched to a gene: 6. Germline V gene sequence: CDR1 MNHNY, CDR2 SVGAGI (reference sequence).

The V and J genes are TRBV6-6 and TRBJ2-1, with 7 bases fitting TRBD2. Material: peripheral blood. The sequence was collected from a woman of 80 years or more with acute or convalescent COVID-19. Here the CDR3 reads CASSYPGTNPYNEQFF. In nucleotides, the CDR3 is TGTGCCAGCAGTTACCCAGGGACTAATCCCTACAATGAGCAGTTCTTC.